This TCR beta chain was captured by sequencing in a study of T cell changes during pregnancy in multiple sclerosis (dated by TCRdb to the late 2010s). About the study as a whole: The study examined how the T cell repertoire changed over the course of pregnancy in women with multiple sclerosis.

On this clone: Its binding antigen is unknown. One base away there is no much larger clone; base qualities are not given.

Library creation used the immunoSEQ multiplex PCR assay. Not all clones reach the TCRdb copy of this immuneACCESS table, which keeps in-frame sequences only. Checked studies attribute under half of the gap to unresolved V genes and leave the rest unexplained. The sample records approximately 68,000 clones, 91% of which are singletons. The ten most abundant clones make up around 0.64% of the sample. The germline V gene supplies CDR1 SNHLY and CDR2 FYNNEI. The CDR3 spans 16 residues, from the cysteine through the phenylalanine. This entry keeps only the CDR3 DNA: 48 bases, framed from base 1. Cut back by 8 bases and 0 bases, the V and J ends lie 19 bases apart.

The chain links TRBV2 with TRBJ1-1; a weak D assignment points to TRBD1 (6 bases agree). Source: peripheral blood, taken in the third trimester of pregnancy. This receptor was taken from a female donor in good health, enrolled as a control in a pregnancy study. The nucleotide sequence is given as TGTGCCAGCTCCAGACGCCGACAGGTTATGAACACTGAAGCTTTCTTT. Translated, this gives CASSRRRQVMNTEAFF.